A selection of T cell receptor beta chains follows, all from one sample in a study of T-cell memory formation after mild COVID-19. TCRdb recomputed calls from the 5' RACE reads with MiXCR, one row per CDR3 protein. The table shows more than 250,000 distinct CDR3 sequences, with 15% to 20% occurring only once. The sample was PBMCs or a T cell subset sorted from them (not recorded which). These receptors were obtained from a man aged 18 to 30 who had mild COVID-19 (a few samples of this study predate the infection). Cell type and time point are not known. Each CDR3 is given with its conserved first and last residue. The D gene is left open where the match is weak. For some rows the clone size is stated as once, few or many, or as a class when expanded; others skip it.

abundance,d_gene,v_gene,j_gene,CDR3nt,CDR3aa
-,-,TRBV20-1,TRBJ1-2,TGCAGTGCTAGAGCTTACAGCATGAGGGGCTACACCTTC,CSARAYSMRGYTF
few,-,TRBV19,TRBJ1-5,TGTGCCAGTAAGCCTAGCAATCAGCCCCAGCATTTT,CASKPSNQPQHF
-,-,TRBV5-4,TRBJ2-2,TGTGCCAGCAGCTTGGCTAGTCGGGAGCTGTTTTTT,CASSLASRELFF
-,-,TRBV7-9,TRBJ1-2,TGTGCCAGCAGCTTAGTTGAGAACTATGGCTACACCTTC,CASSLVENYGYTF
-,-,TRBV6-5,TRBJ1-6,TGTGCCAGCAGTTACTCAGTGCAGGGTGTTTCACCCCTCCACTTT,CASSYSVQGVSPLHF
-,-,TRBV6-5,TRBJ1-5,TGTGCCAGCAGAGCCATCGGTGGGTTAAATCAGCCCCAGCATTTT,CASRAIGGLNQPQHF
-,TRBD2,TRBV27,TRBJ2-1,TGTGCCAGCTTCACACTAGCGGGGGGTTACAATGAGCAGTTCTTC,CASFTLAGGYNEQFF
once,TRBD1,TRBV29-1,TRBJ2-7,TGCAGCGCCGGCCCCGGGACAGGGACCGAGCAGTACTTC,CSAGPGTGTEQYF
many,TRBD1,TRBV5-1,TRBJ2-7,TGCGCCAGCAGCTGGACGAACAGGGGGCTGGGGGAGCAGTACTTC,CASSWTNRGLGEQYF
-,-,TRBV5-1,TRBJ1-2,TGCGCCAGCAGCTTGGATCCGGGTTCGCGGGTGTACACCTTC,CASSLDPGSRVYTF
-,TRBD1,TRBV6-5,TRBJ2-3,TGTGCCAGCAGTTACTCGACCAGGACAGGGGGCCAGGATACGCAGTATTTT,CASSYSTRTGGQDTQYF
few,-,TRBV28,TRBJ1-1,TGTGCCAGCAGTTCATCAGGGATTGAAGCTTTCTTT,CASSSSGIEAFF
-,-,TRBV4-3,TRBJ2-5,TGCGCCAGCAGCCAAGGGGGGAGGCAAGAGACCCAGTACTTC,CASSQGGRQETQYF
-,-,TRBV9,TRBJ1-1,TGTGCCAGCAGCCCCAAACCTACCGGTCTCGATGCGGCGAACACTGAAGCTTTCTTT,CASSPKPTGLDAANTEAFF
-,TRBD1,TRBV6-5,TRBJ1-6,TGTGCCAGCAGAGATGGGACAGGTCATAATTCACCCCTCCACTTT,CASRDGTGHNSPLHF
-,-,TRBV6-5,TRBJ1-2,TGTGCCAGCAGTTACTCTACAGGGAACTATGGCTACACCTTC,CASSYSTGNYGYTF
many,-,TRBV19,TRBJ2-1,TGTGCCAGTAGTATTTTCCAGGTCGGCTCCTACAATGAGCAGTTCTTC,CASSIFQVGSYNEQFF
-,-,TRBV28,TRBJ2-1,TGTGCCAGCACCTCGCCGGGGGATTGGGACAATGAGCAGTTCTTC,CASTSPGDWDNEQFF
many,TRBD1,TRBV5-4,TRBJ1-2,TGTGCCAGCACTGTCGGGGACAGGTTCGACTATGGCTACACCTTC,CASTVGDRFDYGYTF
few,-,TRBV12-3/TRBV12-4,TRBJ1-6,TGTGCCAGCAAAACGGCCTCCTATAATTCACCCCTCCACTTT,CASKTASYNSPLHF
few,-,TRBV6-6,TRBJ1-6,TGTGCCAGCAGTCATCGCCTCGGGTATAATTCACCCCTCCACTTT,CASSHRLGYNSPLHF
-,-,TRBV7-3,TRBJ1-1,TGTGCCAGCAGCTTAACTGTCAGTAGTGAAGCTTTCTTT,CASSLTVSSEAFF
few,TRBD1,TRBV7-3,TRBJ2-2,TGTGCCAGCACCTTGGACAGGGAGACCGGGGAGCTGTTTTTT,CASTLDRETGELFF
few,-,TRBV12-3/TRBV12-4,TRBJ1-1,TGTGCCAGCAGTCGGGAGACCAACACTGAAGCTTTCTTT,CASSRETNTEAFF
few,-,TRBV24-1,TRBJ2-2,TGTGCCACCAGACCGGGACAAACGAACACCGGGGAGCTGTTTTTT,CATRPGQTNTGELFF
many,TRBD1,TRBV12-3/TRBV12-4,TRBJ2-1,TGTGCCAGCAGCAAAGGGACAGACAATGAGCAGTTCTTC,CASSKGTDNEQFF
few,-,TRBV3-1,TRBJ1-3,TGTGCCAGCAGAACCGGGACGAGCTCTGGAAACACCATATATTTT,CASRTGTSSGNTIYF
few,-,TRBV6-5,TRBJ1-4,TGTGCCAGCAGTTACTTGCCTACCGGTGAAAAACTGTTTTTT,CASSYLPTGEKLFF
-,-,TRBV7-2,TRBJ2-1,TGTGCCAGCAGCTCCACGGGGGCCGGGCAGTTCTTC,CASSSTGAGQFF
few,-,TRBV5-6,TRBJ1-3,TGTGCCAGCAGCTTCTTCGGGCTGCGGGGAAACACCATATATTTT,CASSFFGLRGNTIYF
few,-,TRBV9,TRBJ2-6,TGTGCCAGCAGCGTCGGCGACTCTGGGGCCAACGTCCTGACTTTC,CASSVGDSGANVLTF
-,-,TRBV5-1,TRBJ1-2,TGCGCCAGCAGCTTGGACAGCACCTATGGCTACACCTTC,CASSLDSTYGYTF
-,-,TRBV3-1,TRBJ2-7,TGTGCCAGCAGCCAAGGGGCTCAGGGCGCCTACGAGCAGTACTTC,CASSQGAQGAYEQYF
many,-,TRBV7-2,TRBJ2-2,TGTGCCAGCAGCTTCCTCTCTACCGGGGAGCTGTTTTTT,CASSFLSTGELFF
few,-,TRBV6-2/TRBV6-3,TRBJ1-2,TGTGCCAGCAGTCCCGGGGCAGTCTATGGCTACACCTTC,CASSPGAVYGYTF
many,-,TRBV4-3,TRBJ2-1,TGCGCCAGCAGCCAAGATTTTGGGTACTGGCGGGGCGATGAGCAGTTCTTC,CASSQDFGYWRGDEQFF
-,TRBD1,TRBV12-3/TRBV12-4,TRBJ2-7,TGTGCCAGCAGTCCAGGGACAGGGGGCAGCTCCTACGAGCAGTACTTC,CASSPGTGGSSYEQYF
-,TRBD1,TRBV20-1,TRBJ1-6,TGCAGTGCTAGAGGTGGGACAGGGCTTTCACCCCTCCACTTT,CSARGGTGLSPLHF
few,-,TRBV7-2,TRBJ1-2,TGTGCCAGCAGCTTAGAGTATGGCTACACCTTC,CASSLEYGYTF